The clone carrying this T cell receptor (beta chain) was seen once. Its antigen is as yet unknown. The source of the sample is a study of radiotherapy plus CTLA-4 blockade in lung cancer. The protocol was immunoSEQ multiplex PCR, while the TCRdb copy is restricted to in-frame clones and leaves out a portion. The table records tens of thousands of clones, approximately 80% of them present only once. Trimming left V 1 base short and J 1 base short, with 7 bases between. Looked up from germline, CDR1 is MNHEY and CDR2 is SVGAGI. CDR3 length: 14 amino acids. Findings and caveats of the study: Blood-borne expansion of tumor-derived TCR clones followed radiotherapy plus ipilimumab.

This clonotype was obtained from a human donor with non-small cell lung cancer whose response to radiotherapy plus ipilimumab could not be evaluated. The genes are TRBV6-5 and TRBJ2-5; weak D call: TRBD1 (6 bases). Source: peripheral blood, taken from a patient treated with radiotherapy plus ipilimumab. The CDR3 coding sequence is TGTGCCAGCAGTTACTTACAGGGCCAAGAGACCCAGTACTTC. Translating it yields CASSYLQGQETQYF.